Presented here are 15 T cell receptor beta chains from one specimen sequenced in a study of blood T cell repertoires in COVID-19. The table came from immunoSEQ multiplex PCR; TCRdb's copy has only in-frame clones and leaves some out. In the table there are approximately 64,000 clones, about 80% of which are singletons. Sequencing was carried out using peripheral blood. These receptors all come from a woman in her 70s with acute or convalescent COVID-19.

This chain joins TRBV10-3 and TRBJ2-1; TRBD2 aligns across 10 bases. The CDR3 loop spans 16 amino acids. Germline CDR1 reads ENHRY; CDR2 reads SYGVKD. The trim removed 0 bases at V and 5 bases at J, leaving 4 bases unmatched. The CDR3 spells CAISESSLAGDNEQFF. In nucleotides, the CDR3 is TGTGCCATCAGTGAGTCGAGTCTAGCGGGGGACAATGAGCAGTTCTTC.

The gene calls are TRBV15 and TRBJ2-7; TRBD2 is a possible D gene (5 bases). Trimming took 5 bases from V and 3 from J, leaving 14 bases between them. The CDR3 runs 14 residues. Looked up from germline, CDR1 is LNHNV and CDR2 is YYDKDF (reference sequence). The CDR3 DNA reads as TGTGCCACCAGCGGCGATAGAGGGTTCTACGAGCAGTACTTC. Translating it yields CATSGDRGFYEQYF.

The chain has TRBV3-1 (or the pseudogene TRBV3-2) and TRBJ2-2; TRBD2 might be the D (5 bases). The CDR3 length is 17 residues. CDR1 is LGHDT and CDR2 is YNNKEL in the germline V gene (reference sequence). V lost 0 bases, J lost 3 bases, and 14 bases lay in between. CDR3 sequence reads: CASSQDLLGGYTGELFF. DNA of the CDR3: TGTGCCAGCAGCCAAGATTTATTGGGCGGGTACACCGGGGAGCTGTTTTTT.

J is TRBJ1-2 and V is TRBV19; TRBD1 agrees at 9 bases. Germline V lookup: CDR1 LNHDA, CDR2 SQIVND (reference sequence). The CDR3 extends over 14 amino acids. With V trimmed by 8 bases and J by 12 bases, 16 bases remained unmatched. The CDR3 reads CASSLSDRDREDTF. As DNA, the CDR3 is TGTGCCAGTTCTCTTTCGGACCGGGACAGGGAAGACACCTTC.

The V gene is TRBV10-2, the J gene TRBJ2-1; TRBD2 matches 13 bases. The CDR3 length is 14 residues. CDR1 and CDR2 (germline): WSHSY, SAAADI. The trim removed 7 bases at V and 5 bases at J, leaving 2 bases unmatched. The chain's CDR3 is CASKLAGGDNEQFF. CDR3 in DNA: TGCGCCAGCAAACTAGCGGGGGGGGACAATGAGCAGTTCTTC.

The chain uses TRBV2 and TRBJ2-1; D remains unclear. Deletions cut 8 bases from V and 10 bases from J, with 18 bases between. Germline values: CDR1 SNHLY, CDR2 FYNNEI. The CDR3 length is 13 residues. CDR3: CASVEELFEEQFF. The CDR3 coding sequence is TGTGCCAGCGTTGAGGAATTGTTTGAGGAGCAGTTCTTC.

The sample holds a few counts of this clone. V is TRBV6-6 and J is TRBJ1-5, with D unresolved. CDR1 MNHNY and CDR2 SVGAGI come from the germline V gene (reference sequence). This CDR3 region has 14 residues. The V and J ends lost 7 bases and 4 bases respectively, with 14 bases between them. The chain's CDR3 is CASTLAGGNQPQHF. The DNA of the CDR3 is TGTGCCAGCACCCTCGCGGGAGGAAATCAGCCCCAGCATTTT.

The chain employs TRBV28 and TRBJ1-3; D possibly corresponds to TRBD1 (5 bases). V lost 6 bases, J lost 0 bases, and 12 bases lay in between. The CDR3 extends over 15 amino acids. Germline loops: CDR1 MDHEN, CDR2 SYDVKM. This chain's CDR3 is CASSRDRSSGNTIYF. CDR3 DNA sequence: TGTGCCAGCAGCAGAGACAGAAGCTCTGGAAACACCATATATTTT.

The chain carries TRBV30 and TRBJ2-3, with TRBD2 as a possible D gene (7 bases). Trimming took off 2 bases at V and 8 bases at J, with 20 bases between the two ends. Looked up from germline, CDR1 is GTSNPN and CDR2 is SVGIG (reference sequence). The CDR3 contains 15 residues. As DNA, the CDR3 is TGTGCCTGGAGTTTCGGGGGGACACCTTTATCTACGCAGTATTTT. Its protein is CAWSFGGTPLSTQYF. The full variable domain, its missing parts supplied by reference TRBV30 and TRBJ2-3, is SQTIHQWPATLVQPVGSPLSLECTVEGTSNPNLYWYRQAAGRGLQLLFYSVGIGQISSEVPQNLSASRPQDRQFILSSKKLLLSDSGFYLCAWSFGGTPLSTQYFGPGTRLTVL.

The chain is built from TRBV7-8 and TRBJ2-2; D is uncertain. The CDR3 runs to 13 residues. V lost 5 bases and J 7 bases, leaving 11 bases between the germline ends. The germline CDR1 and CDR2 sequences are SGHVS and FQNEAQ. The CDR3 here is CASSPGRRGELFF. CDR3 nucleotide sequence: TGTGCCAGCAGCCCGGGTCGGCGCGGGGAGCTGTTTTTT.

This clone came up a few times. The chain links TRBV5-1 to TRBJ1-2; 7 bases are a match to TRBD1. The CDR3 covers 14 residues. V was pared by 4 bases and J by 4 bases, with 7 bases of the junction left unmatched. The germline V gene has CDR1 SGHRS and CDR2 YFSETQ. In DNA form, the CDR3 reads TGCGCCAGCAGCCCTCAGGGGACAGCCTATGGCTACACCTTC. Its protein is CASSPQGTAYGYTF.

The CDR3 loop reads CASRPLWGTGLSGANVLTF. The CDR3, as DNA: TGTGCCAGCAGACCTCTTTGGGGGACAGGGCTCTCTGGGGCCAACGTCCTGACTTTC. The chain is built from TRBV27 and TRBJ2-6, with 9 bases fitting TRBD1. The CDR3 loop spans 19 amino acids. V lost 6 bases, J lost 0 bases, and 12 bases stayed unmatched. Germline V gene sequence: CDR1 MNHEY, CDR2 SMNVEV (reference sequence).

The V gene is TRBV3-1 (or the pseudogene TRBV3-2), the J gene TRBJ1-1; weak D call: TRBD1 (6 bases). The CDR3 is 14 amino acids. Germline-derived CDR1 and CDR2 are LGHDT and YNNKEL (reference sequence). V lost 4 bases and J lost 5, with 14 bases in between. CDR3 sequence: CASSRKDRFTEAFF. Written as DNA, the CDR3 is TGTGCCAGCAGCCGAAAGGACAGATTTACTGAAGCTTTCTTT.

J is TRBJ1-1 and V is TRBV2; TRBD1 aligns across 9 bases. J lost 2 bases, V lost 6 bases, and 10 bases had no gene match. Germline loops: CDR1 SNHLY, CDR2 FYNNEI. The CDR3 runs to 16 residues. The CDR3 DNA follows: TGTGCCAGCAGGGAGGGACAGGGAATGAGAAACACTGAAGCTTTCTTT. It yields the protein CASREGQGMRNTEAFF.

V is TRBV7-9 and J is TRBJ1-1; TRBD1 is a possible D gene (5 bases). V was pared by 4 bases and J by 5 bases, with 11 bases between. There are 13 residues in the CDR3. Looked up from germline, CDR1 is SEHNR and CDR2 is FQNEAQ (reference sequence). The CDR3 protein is CASSWGGSTEAFF. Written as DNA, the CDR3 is TGTGCCAGCAGCTGGGGGGGAAGTACTGAAGCTTTCTTT.